One and the same sample provided the 3 T cell receptor beta chains below, sequenced in a study of blood T cell repertoires in COVID-19 (dated by TCRdb to between 2020 and 2021). Libraries were constructed by the immunoSEQ multiplex PCR assay. In its TCRdb copy, this immuneACCESS table keeps in-frame sequences only and misses some clones. Where compared with another copy, unresolved V genes explain less than half of these, and the others have no known cause. The sample table lists 200,000 to 300,000 clones, about 73% of them with a count of one. The ten largest make up approximately 3.2% of the sample. The sequenced sample consisted of peripheral blood. All receptors come from a woman older than 75 with acute or convalescent COVID-19.

V and J are TRBV27 and TRBJ2-7; the D gene is possibly TRBD1 (5 bases). Trimming pared 3 bases from V and 1 base from J, leaving 10 bases between. This CDR3 is 14 amino acids long. Germline V gene sequence: CDR1 MNHEY, CDR2 SMNVEV (reference sequence). The CDR3 region is CASSLDQGSYEQYF. CDR3 bases: TGTGCCAGCAGTTTGGATCAGGGTTCCTACGAGCAGTACTTC.

This clone was seen once. The CDR3 loop is CASSYGTPNEKLFF. The CDR3 DNA sequence: TGTGCCAGCAGTTACGGGACTCCCAATGAAAAACTGTTTTTT. The chain recombines TRBV6-5 with TRBJ1-4, with D possibly TRBD1 on 5 matching bases. Germline V lookup: CDR1 MNHEY, CDR2 SVGAGI. V shed 2 bases and J shed 5 bases, with 9 bases lying between them. CDR3 length: 14 residues.

V usage is TRBV27 and J usage is TRBJ1-5; 7 positions match TRBD1. Germline loops: CDR1 MNHEY, CDR2 SMNVEV (reference sequence). The V and J ends lost 6 bases and 7 bases, in that order; junction bases with no gene match: 9. The CDR3 covers 14 residues. In nucleotides, the CDR3 is TGTGCCAGCAGACGGACAGGTCAAGGACAGCCCCAGCATTTT. Translated: CASRRTGQGQPQHF.